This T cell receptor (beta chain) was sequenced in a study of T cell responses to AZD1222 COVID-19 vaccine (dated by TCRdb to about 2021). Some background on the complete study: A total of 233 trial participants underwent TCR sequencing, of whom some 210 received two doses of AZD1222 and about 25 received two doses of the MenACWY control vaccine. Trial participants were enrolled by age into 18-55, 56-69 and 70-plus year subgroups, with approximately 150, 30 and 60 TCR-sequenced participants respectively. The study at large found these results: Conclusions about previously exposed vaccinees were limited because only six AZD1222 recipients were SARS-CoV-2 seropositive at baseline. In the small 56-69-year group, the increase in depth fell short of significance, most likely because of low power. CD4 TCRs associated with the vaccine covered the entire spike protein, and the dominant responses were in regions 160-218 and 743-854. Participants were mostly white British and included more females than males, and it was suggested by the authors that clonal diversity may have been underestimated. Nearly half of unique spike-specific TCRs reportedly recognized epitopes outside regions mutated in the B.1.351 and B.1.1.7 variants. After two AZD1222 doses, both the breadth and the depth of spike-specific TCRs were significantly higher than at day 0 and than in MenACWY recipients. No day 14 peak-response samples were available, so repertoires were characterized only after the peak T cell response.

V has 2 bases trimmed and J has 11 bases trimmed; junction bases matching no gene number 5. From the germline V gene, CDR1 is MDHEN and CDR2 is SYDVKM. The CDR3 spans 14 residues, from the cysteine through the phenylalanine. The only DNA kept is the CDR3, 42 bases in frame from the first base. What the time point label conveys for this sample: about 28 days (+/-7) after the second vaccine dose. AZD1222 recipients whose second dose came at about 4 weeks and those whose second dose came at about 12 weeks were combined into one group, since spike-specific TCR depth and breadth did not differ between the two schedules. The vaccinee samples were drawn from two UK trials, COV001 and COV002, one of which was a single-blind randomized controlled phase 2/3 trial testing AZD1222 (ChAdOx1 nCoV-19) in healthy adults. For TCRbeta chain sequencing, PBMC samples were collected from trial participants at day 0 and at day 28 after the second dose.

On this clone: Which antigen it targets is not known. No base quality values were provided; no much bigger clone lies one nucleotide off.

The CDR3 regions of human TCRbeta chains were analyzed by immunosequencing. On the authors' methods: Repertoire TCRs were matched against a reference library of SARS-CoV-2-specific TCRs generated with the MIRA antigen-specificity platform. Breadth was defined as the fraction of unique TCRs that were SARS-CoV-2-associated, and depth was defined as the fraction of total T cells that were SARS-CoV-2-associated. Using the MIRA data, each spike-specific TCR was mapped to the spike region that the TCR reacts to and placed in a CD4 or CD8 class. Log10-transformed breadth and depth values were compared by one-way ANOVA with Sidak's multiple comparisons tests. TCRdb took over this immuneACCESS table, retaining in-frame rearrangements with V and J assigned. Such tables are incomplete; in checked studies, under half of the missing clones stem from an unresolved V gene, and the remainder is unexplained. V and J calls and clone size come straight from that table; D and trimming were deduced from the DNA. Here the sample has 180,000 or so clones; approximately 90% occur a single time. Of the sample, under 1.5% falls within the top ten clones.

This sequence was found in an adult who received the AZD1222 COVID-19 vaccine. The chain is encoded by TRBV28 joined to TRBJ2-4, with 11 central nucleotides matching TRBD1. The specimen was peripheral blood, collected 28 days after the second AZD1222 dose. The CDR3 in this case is CASSLGTGGPFQYF. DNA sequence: TGTGCCAGCAGTTTAGGGACAGGGGGGCCTTTTCAGTACTTC.